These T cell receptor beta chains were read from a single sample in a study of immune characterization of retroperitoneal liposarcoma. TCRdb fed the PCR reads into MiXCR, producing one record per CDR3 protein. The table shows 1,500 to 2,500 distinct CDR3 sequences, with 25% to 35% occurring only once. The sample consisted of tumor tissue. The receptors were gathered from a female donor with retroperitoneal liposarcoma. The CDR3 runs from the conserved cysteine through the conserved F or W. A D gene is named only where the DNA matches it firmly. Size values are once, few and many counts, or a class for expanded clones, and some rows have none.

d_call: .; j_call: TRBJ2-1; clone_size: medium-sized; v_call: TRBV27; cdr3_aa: CASSLARVNEQFF; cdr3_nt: TGTGCCAGCAGTTTAGCGAGGGTTAATGAGCAGTTCTTC
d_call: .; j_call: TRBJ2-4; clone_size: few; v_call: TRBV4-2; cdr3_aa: CASSQGGRDIQYF; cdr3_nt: TGTGCCAGCAGCCAGGGCGGACGGGACATTCAGTACTTC
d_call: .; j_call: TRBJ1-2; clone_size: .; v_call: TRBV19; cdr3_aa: CASRMAGVGYTF; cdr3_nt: TGTGCCAGTAGGATGGCAGGGGTTGGCTACACCTTC
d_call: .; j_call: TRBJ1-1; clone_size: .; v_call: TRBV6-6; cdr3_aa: CASSYPQGYDTEAFF; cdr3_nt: TGTGCCAGCAGTTACCCTCAGGGCTATGACACTGAAGCTTTCTTT
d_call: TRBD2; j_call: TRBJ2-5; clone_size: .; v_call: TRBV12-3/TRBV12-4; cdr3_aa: CASRDEREAGETQYF; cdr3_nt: TGTGCCAGCAGAGACGAGCGGGAGGCGGGGGAGACCCAGTACTTC
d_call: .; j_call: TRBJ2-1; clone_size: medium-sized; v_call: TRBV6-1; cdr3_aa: CASKWNDGTYEQFF; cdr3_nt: TGTGCCAGCAAGTGGAACGACGGTACCTACGAGCAGTTCTTC
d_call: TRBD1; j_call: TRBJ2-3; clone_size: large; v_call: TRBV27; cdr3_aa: CASSLSTGGIDTQYF; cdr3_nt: TGTGCCAGCAGTTTATCGACAGGGGGCATAGATACGCAGTATTTT
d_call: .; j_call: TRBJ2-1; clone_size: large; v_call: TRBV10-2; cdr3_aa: CASSETPPPEQFF; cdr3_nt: TGCGCCAGCAGTGAAACACCTCCCCCCGAGCAGTTCTTC
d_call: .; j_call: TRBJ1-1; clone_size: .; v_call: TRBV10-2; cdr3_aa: CASSEFLGWGTEAFF; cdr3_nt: TGCGCCAGCAGTGAGTTTCTGGGATGGGGTACTGAAGCTTTCTTT
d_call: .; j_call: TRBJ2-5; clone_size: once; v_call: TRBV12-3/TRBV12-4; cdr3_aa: CATRQGEEETQYF; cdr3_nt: TGTGCCACCCGCCAGGGGGAGGAGGAGACCCAGTACTTC
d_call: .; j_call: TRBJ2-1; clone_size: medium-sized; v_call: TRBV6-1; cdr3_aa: CASSWGNEQFF; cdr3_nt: TGTGCCAGCTCGTGGGGGAATGAGCAGTTCTTC
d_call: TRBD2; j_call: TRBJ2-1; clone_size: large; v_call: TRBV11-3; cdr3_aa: CASSRRTSGTYNEQFF; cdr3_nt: TGTGCCAGCAGCCGACGGACTAGCGGCACTTACAATGAGCAGTTCTTC
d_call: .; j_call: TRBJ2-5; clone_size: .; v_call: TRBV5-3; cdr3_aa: CASSLSEETQYF; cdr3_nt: TGTGCCAGCAGCTTAAGTGAAGAGACCCAGTACTTC
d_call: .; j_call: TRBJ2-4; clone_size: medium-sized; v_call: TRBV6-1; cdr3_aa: CASGSGPHNEQYF; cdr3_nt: TGTGCCAGCGGATCAGGGCCACACAATGAGCAGTACTTC
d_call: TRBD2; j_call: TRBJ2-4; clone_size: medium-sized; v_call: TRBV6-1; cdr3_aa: CASSGGLEGPKNIQYF; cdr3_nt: TGTGCCAGCAGTGGGGGACTAGAGGGGCCCAAAAACATTCAGTACTTC
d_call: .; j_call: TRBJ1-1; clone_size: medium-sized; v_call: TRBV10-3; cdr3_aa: CAISGGLGENTEAFF; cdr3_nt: TGTGCCATCAGTGGGGGGTTAGGCGAGAACACTGAAGCTTTCTTT
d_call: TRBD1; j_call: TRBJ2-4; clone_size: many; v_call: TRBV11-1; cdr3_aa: CASSTSHGTGKNIQYF; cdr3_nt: TGTGCCAGCAGCACCAGTCATGGGACAGGGAAAAACATTCAGTACTTC
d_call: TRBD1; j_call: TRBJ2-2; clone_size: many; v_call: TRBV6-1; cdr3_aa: CASNRDRSTGELFF; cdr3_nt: TGTGCCAGCAATCGGGACAGGAGCACCGGGGAGCTGTTTTTT
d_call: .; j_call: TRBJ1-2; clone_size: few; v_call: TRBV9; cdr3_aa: CASSGSFGGDYGYTF; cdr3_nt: TGTGCCAGCAGCGGGTCCTTTGGGGGGGACTATGGCTACACCTTC
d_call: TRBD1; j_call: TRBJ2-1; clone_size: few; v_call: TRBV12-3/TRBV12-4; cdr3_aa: CASRLRRRTGTYNEQFF; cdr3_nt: TGTGCCAGCAGACTGAGAAGGAGGACAGGGACCTACAATGAGCAGTTCTTC
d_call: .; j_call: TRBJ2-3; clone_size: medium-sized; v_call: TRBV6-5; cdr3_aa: CASSYGTQDRPFFPDTQYF; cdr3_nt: TGTGCCAGCAGTTACGGAACTCAGGACAGACCCTTCTTCCCGGATACGCAGTATTTT
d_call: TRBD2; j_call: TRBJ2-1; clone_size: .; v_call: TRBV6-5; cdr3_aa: CASRAGTSGARREEQFF; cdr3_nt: TGTGCCAGCCGGGCCGGGACTAGCGGGGCCAGGAGGGAGGAGCAGTTCTTC
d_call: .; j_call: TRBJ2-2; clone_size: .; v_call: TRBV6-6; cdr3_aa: CASSYRGGELFF; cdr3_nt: TGTGCCAGCAGTTACCGGGGAGGGGAGCTGTTTTTT
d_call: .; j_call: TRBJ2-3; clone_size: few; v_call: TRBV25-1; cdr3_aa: CASSEGYVGMSTDTQYF; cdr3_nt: TGTGCCAGCAGTGAGGGTTATGTCGGGATGAGCACAGATACGCAGTATTTT
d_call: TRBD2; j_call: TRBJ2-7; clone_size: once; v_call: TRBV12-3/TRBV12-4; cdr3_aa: CASSRPRGSGRYEQYF; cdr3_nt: TGTGCCAGCAGCCGCCCCCGGGGTAGCGGGAGATACGAGCAGTACTTC
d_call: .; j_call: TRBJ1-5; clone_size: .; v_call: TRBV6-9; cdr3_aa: CASSQDSYYSNQPQHF; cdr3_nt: TGTGCCAGCAGCCAGGACAGCTATTATAGCAATCAGCCCCAGCATTTT
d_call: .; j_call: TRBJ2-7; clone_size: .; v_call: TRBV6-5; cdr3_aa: CASSYRGQSYEQYF; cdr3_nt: TGTGCCAGCAGTTACAGGGGCCAGTCCTACGAGCAGTACTTC
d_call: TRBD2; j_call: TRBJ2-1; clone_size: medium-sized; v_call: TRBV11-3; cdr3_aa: CASSLGGLPSYNEQFF; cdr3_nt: TGTGCCAGCAGCTTAGGGGGACTACCTTCATACAATGAGCAGTTCTTC
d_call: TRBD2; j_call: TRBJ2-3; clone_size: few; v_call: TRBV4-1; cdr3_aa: CASSQGRLAGGSTDTQYF; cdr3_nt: TGTGCCAGCAGCCAAGGGCGTCTAGCGGGAGGGAGCACAGATACGCAGTATTTT
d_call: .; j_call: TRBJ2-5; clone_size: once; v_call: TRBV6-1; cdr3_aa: CASGRVQETQYF; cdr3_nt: TGTGCCAGTGGGCGGGTACAAGAGACCCAGTACTTC
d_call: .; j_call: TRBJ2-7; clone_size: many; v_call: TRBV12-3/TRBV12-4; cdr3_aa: CASSFGTGSYEQYF; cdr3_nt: TGTGCCAGCAGTTTCGGGACTGGCTCCTACGAGCAGTACTTC
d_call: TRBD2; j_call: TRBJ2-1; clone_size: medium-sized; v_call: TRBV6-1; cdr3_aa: CASSSPTSDYNEQFF; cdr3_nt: TGTGCCAGCAGTTCCCCGACTAGCGATTACAATGAGCAGTTCTTC
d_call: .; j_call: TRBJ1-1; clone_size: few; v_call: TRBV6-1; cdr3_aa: CASSEYEGSTEAFF; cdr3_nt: TGTGCCAGCAGTGAATACGAAGGGAGCACTGAAGCTTTCTTT
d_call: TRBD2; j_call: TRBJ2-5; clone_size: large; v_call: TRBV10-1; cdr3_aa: CASSGLAGEGETQYF; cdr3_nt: TGCGCCAGCAGTGGACTAGCGGGAGAGGGTGAGACCCAGTACTTC
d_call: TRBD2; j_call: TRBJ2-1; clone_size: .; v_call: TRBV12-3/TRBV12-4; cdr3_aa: CASSFSGLSGLNEQFF; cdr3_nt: TGTGCCAGCAGTTTTAGCGGACTCTCGGGACTAAATGAGCAGTTCTTC
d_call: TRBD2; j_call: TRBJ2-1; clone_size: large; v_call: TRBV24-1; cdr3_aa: CATSDPTSGGYNEQFF; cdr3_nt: TGTGCCACCAGTGACCCGACTAGCGGAGGGTACAATGAGCAGTTCTTC
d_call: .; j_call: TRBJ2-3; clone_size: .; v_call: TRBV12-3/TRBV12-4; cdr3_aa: CASSRRDGTDTQYF; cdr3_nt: TGTGCCAGCAGTCGGAGAGACGGCACAGATACGCAGTATTTT
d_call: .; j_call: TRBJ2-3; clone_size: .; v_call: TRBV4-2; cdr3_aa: CASSPRDSSTDTQYF; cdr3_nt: TGTGCCAGCAGCCCCCGGGACTCTAGCACAGATACGCAGTATTTT
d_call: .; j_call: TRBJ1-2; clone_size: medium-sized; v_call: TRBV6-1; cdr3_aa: CASSALVWGNYGYTF; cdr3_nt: TGTGCCAGCAGTGCCCTTGTGTGGGGTAACTATGGCTACACCTTC
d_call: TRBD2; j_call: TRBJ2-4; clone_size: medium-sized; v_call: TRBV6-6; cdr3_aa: CASSPRGTSGAKNIQYF; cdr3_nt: TGTGCCAGCAGTCCCCGGGGGACTAGCGGGGCCAAAAACATTCAGTACTTC
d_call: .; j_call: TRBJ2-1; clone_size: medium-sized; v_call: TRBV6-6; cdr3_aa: CASRYQLAGANEQFF; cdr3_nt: TGTGCCAGCAGGTATCAACTAGCAGGGGCCAATGAGCAGTTCTTC
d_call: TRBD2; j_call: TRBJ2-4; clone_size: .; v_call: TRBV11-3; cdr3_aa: CASSFSSGSGDIQYF; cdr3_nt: TGTGCCAGCAGCTTTTCGAGCGGGAGTGGGGACATTCAGTACTTC